A single sample is the source of the 17 T cell receptor beta chains below, sequenced in a study of T cell changes during pregnancy in multiple sclerosis. Assay: immunoSEQ multiplex PCR; the TCRdb copy retains only in-frame clones and omits some. The repertoire holds around 35,000 clones, with 90% as singletons. Here the sequenced sample was CD8+ T cells from peripheral blood mononuclear cells, taken before pregnancy. These receptors originate from a female donor with multiple sclerosis, enrolled in a pregnancy study.

The rearrangement joins TRBV7-9 to TRBJ2-5, with D possibly TRBD1 on 6 matching bases. The CDR3 is made up of 15 amino acids. Germline V gene sequence: CDR1 SEHNR, CDR2 FQNEAQ (reference sequence). The germline V and J ends were trimmed by 3 bases and 2 bases, with 13 bases remaining between them. CDR3 nucleotide sequence: TGTGCCAGCAGCTTTCCCGTAGACAGGCAAGAGACCCAGTACTTC. The encoded protein is CASSFPVDRQETQYF.

V gene TRBV19 combines with J gene TRBJ1-1, with D tentatively TRBD1 (5 bases). Germline CDR1 LNHDA, CDR2 SQIVND (reference sequence). The CDR3 consists of 13 residues. V lost 8 bases to trimming and J lost 4 bases, with 14 bases between them. The CDR3 reads CASSSVGATEAFF. DNA of the CDR3: TGTGCCAGTTCCTCCGTAGGGGCCACTGAAGCTTTCTTT.

The J gene is TRBJ1-2, the V gene TRBV13; D gene ambiguous. Trimming took off 5 bases at V and 3 bases at J, with 13 bases between the two ends. The CDR3 length is 14 residues. CDR1 PRHDT and CDR2 FYEKMQ come from the germline V gene (reference sequence). CDR3 sequence reads: CASSPGVWDYGYTF. The CDR3 bases are TGTGCCAGCAGCCCGGGTGTTTGGGACTATGGCTACACCTTC.

The rearrangement joins TRBV7-6 to TRBJ2-3, with D possibly TRBD2 on 5 matching bases. Trimming pared 1 base from V and 6 bases from J, leaving 14 bases between. This CDR3 is 15 amino acids long. Germline V gives CDR1 SGHVS, CDR2 FNYEAQ. The CDR3 region is CASSLGGHGVDTQYF. CDR3 sequence (DNA): TGTGCCAGCAGCTTAGGAGGGCACGGAGTTGATACGCAGTATTTT.

The genes are TRBV5-6 and TRBJ1-1; a possible D gene is TRBD1 (5 bases). Looked up from germline, CDR1 is SGHDT and CDR2 is YYEEEE. Deletions cut 1 base from V and 7 bases from J, with 8 bases between. This CDR3 region has 12 residues. In DNA form, the CDR3 reads TGTGCCAGCAGCTTGAGGGGAGGTGAAGCTTTCTTT. Protein: CASSLRGGEAFF.

In nucleotides, the CDR3 is TGTGCCAGCACCGATTGGGGCGATGGCTACACCTTC. Its translation: CASTDWGDGYTF. The chain couples TRBV5-5 to TRBJ1-2; possibly TRBD1 for D (5 bases). V was cut by 6 bases and J by 6 bases, with 12 bases left in between. Germline loops: CDR1 SGHKS, CDR2 YYEKEE (reference sequence). The CDR3 length is 12 residues.

The V call is TRBV5-1, the J call TRBJ2-7; 11 nucleotides align to TRBD1. Germline CDR1 is SGHRS and CDR2 is YFSETQ. J was trimmed by 6 bases and V by 4 bases; bases with no gene match: 6. The CDR3 contains 14 residues. The CDR3 sequence is CASSDRTGGIEQYF. CDR3 nucleotide sequence: TGCGCCAGCAGCGACAGGACAGGGGGCATCGAGCAGTACTTC. Combining the CDR3 with reference TRBV5-1 and TRBJ2-7 gives the whole variable domain KAGVTQTPRYLIKTRGQQVTLSCSPISGHRSVSWYQQTPGQGLQFLFEYFSETQRNKGNFPGRFSGRQFSNSRSEMNVSTLELGDSALYLCASSDRTGGIEQYFGPGTRLTVT.

This chain joins TRBV4-1 and TRBJ2-7; D unresolved. CDR1 and CDR2 (germline): MGHRA, YSYEKL. The CDR3 consists of 15 residues. The ends were cut back, 0 bases at V and 1 base at J, with 10 bases in the middle. CDR3 sequence (DNA): TGCGCCAGCAGCCAAGAGTCCGCGTCTTCCTACGAGCAGTACTTC. Its protein product is CASSQESASSYEQYF.

The rearrangement uses TRBV29-1 and TRBJ2-7, with 9 bases fitting TRBD1. There are 12 residues in the CDR3. The germline CDR1 and CDR2 sequences are SQVTM and ANQGSEA. With 7 bases clipped from V and 10 bases from J, the junction kept 11 bases outside the gene matches. For the CDR3, the DNA is TGCAGCGCGCTCGGGGGACAGGGTTATCAGTACTTC. Its protein product is CSALGGQGYQYF.

The genes are TRBV19 and TRBJ1-5, with D possibly TRBD1 on 6 matching bases. The CDR3 runs 14 residues. Trimming stripped 5 bases from V and 4 bases from J, with 12 bases between. CDR1 LNHDA and CDR2 SQIVND come from the germline V gene (reference sequence). The CDR3 sequence is CASSAGQKNQPQHF. The CDR3 DNA is TGTGCCAGTAGTGCAGGACAGAAGAATCAGCCCCAGCATTTT.

V usage is TRBV7-9 and J usage is TRBJ2-3; 9 nucleotides line up with TRBD1. J gave up 1 base and V 0 bases, and 5 bases lay outside the gene matches. Germline V lookup: CDR1 SEHNR, CDR2 FQNEAQ (reference sequence). The CDR3 extends over 17 amino acids. CDR3 amino acids: CASSLATTGGRTDTQYF. The CDR3, as DNA: TGTGCCAGCAGCTTAGCGACGACAGGGGGGCGCACAGATACGCAGTATTTT.

This chain joins TRBV4-3 and TRBJ2-2, with 9 bases that match TRBD2. V lost 0 bases and J lost 7; bases outside the gene matches: 9. CDR1 and CDR2 (germline): LGHNA, YSLEER. The CDR3 extends over 17 amino acids. In nucleotides, the CDR3 is TGCGCCAGCAGCCAAGATTTGGCGAGCGGGGGGATCGGGGAGCTGTTTTTT. Translating it yields CASSQDLASGGIGELFF.

As DNA, the CDR3 is TGTGCCAGCAGCTTACCATTAGCGGGGGGGCCGAACACCGGGGAGCTGTTTTTT. This sequence encodes CASSLPLAGGPNTGELFF. The J gene is TRBJ2-2, the V gene TRBV7-9; 11 bases are shared with TRBD2. CDR1 is SEHNR, CDR2 FQNEAQ, per germline (reference sequence). The V gene end was trimmed by 2 bases and the J gene end by 0 bases; junction bases not matched to a gene: 5. This CDR3 region has 18 residues.

This chain connects TRBV4-2 to TRBJ1-5, with D uncertain. This CDR3 region has 15 residues. Germline values: CDR1 LGHNA, CDR2 YNFKEQ. Trimming left V 0 bases short and J 4 bases short, with 10 bases between. CDR3 DNA sequence: TGTGCCAGCAGCCAAGACAGGTCTGGAAATCAGCCCCAGCATTTT. Amino acid sequence: CASSQDRSGNQPQHF.

The chain links TRBV6-5 to TRBJ2-1; TRBD2 is a possible D gene (6 bases). From germline, CDR1 is MNHEY and CDR2 SVGAGI. V lost 7 bases to trimming and J lost 0 bases, with 10 bases between them. The CDR3 totals 14 residues. Written as DNA, the CDR3 is TGTGCCAGCACCTTGACTAGCTCCTACAATGAGCAGTTCTTC. The encoded protein is CASTLTSSYNEQFF.

This clone was seen only once. The chain employs TRBV5-5 and TRBJ2-1; D gene ambiguous. V was cut by 0 bases and J by 7 bases, with 5 bases left in between. The CDR3 is 12 residues long. Germline values: CDR1 SGHKS, CDR2 YYEKEE (reference sequence). CDR3 sequence: CASSLAFNEQFF. CDR3 sequence (DNA): TGTGCCAGCAGCTTGGCTTTTAATGAGCAGTTCTTC.

The chain recombines TRBV2 with TRBJ2-7, with TRBD2 matching 10 bases. Germline CDR1 SNHLY, CDR2 FYNNEI. The junction had 6 bases not matched to a gene; V was cut back by 5 bases and J by 2 bases. The CDR3 consists of 15 residues. The CDR3: CASSHYSGGTYEQYF. CDR3 nucleotide sequence: TGTGCCAGCAGTCACTATAGCGGGGGGACCTACGAGCAGTACTTC.